The present entry profiles one T cell receptor beta chain with its context. Its antigen is unidentified. This CDR3 comprises 16 residues. Germline V gene sequence: CDR1 MNHEY, CDR2 SVGAGI. The germline V and J ends were trimmed by 0 bases and 0 bases, with 9 bases remaining between them. This entry belongs to a study of radiation and T cells in renal cell carcinoma. Study as a whole: Nephrectomy followed 15 Gy stereotactic body radiation by 4 weeks.

Indicated time point: baseline pretreatment blood. Treatment meaning: 15 Gy SBRT to primary tumor, nephrectomy 4 weeks later. This renal cell carcinoma was of the clear cell type. Generated by immunoSEQ multiplex PCR, the TCRdb table keeps only in-frame clones and is missing some. The sample has more than 95,000 clones, 80% to 85% seen once. Study-level results: In blood, top tumor clones expanded by 2 weeks, shrinking by 4. Baseline intratumoral clonotype presence is unknown without pretreatment biopsies.

The receptor was derived from an older woman with renal cell carcinoma. Sequenced here: blood, sampled from a patient whose treatment included radiotherapy and nephrectomy. The chain uses TRBV6-5 and TRBJ1-3; no reliable D call. CDR3 loop: CASSYSSQASGNTIYF. In nucleotides, the CDR3 is TGTGCCAGCAGTTACTCTTCTCAGGCCTCTGGAAACACCATATATTTT.